A selection of T cell receptor beta chains follows, all from one sample in a study of blood T cell repertoires in COVID-19. Method: immunoSEQ multiplex PCR; TCRdb's copy keeps in-frame clones and lacks some. This sample yields 55,000 to 85,000 clones, of which around 90% are seen a single time; roughly 11% belongs to the top ten. The material sequenced was peripheral blood. Receptors originate from a young woman with acute or convalescent COVID-19. The CDR3 runs from the conserved cysteine through the conserved F or W. The D gene is left open where the match is weak. Clone size is not always given. Where it is, it says once, few, many or a class for expanded clones.

CDR3nt: TGTGCCAGCAGCCAACAGGGAAATCAGCCCCAGCATTTT
CDR3aa: CASSQQGNQPQHF
v_gene: TRBV3-1/TRBV3-2
abundance: -
d_gene: -
j_gene: TRBJ1-5
len: 13

CDR3nt: TGTGCCACCAGTCCCGGAGGGGGGGCACAGACCCAGTACTTC
CDR3aa: CATSPGGGAQTQYF
v_gene: TRBV15
abundance: -
d_gene: -
j_gene: TRBJ2-5
len: 14

CDR3nt: TGTGCCAGCAGCCAAGGCGGGAGTCACACCGGGGAGCTGTTTTTT
CDR3aa: CASSQGGSHTGELFF
v_gene: TRBV3-1/TRBV3-2
abundance: -
d_gene: TRBD2
j_gene: TRBJ2-2
len: 15

CDR3nt: TGTGCCACCAGCAGTCCCATGGGGGGAACCCAGTACTTC
CDR3aa: CATSSPMGGTQYF
v_gene: TRBV15
abundance: -
d_gene: -
j_gene: TRBJ2-5
len: 13

CDR3nt: TGTGCCAGCAGCCAGGGAAGGGGGCGCGGCACTGAAGCTTTCTTT
CDR3aa: CASSQGRGRGTEAFF
v_gene: TRBV3-1/TRBV3-2
abundance: -
d_gene: TRBD1
j_gene: TRBJ1-1
len: 15

CDR3nt: TGTGCCAGCAGTCCCCAGGACGGGGAGCTGTTTTTT
CDR3aa: CASSPQDGELFF
v_gene: TRBV27
abundance: -
d_gene: -
j_gene: TRBJ2-2
len: 12

CDR3nt: TGTGCCAGCAGTCCGGACAGAAACTTCCCCTATGGCTACACCTTC
CDR3aa: CASSPDRNFPYGYTF
v_gene: TRBV6-5
abundance: -
d_gene: -
j_gene: TRBJ1-2
len: 15

CDR3nt: TGCGCCAGCAGCCGAACACAGGCCAGACAAGAGACCCAGTACTTC
CDR3aa: CASSRTQARQETQYF
v_gene: TRBV4-3
abundance: -
d_gene: -
j_gene: TRBJ2-5
len: 15

CDR3nt: TGTGCCAGCAGCCTGTCCCGGGACAGGGTTGCAGGCTACACCTTC
CDR3aa: CASSLSRDRVAGYTF
v_gene: TRBV7-2
abundance: -
d_gene: TRBD1
j_gene: TRBJ1-2
len: 15

CDR3nt: TGCGCCAGCAGCCCCAGACAGTGGACAGGGTGGGTGGTTCAGCCCCAGCATTTT
CDR3aa: CASSPRQWTGWVVQPQHF
v_gene: TRBV5-1
abundance: -
d_gene: TRBD1
j_gene: TRBJ1-5
len: 18

CDR3nt: TGCGCCAGCAGCCTCGGGACTAGCGGGATCTCAAATGAGCAGTTCTTC
CDR3aa: CASSLGTSGISNEQFF
v_gene: TRBV5-1
abundance: -
d_gene: TRBD2
j_gene: TRBJ2-1
len: 16

CDR3nt: TGTGCCAGCAGGGGGCGGACAGCAGGGACAGATACGCAGTATTTT
CDR3aa: CASRGRTAGTDTQYF
v_gene: TRBV2
abundance: -
d_gene: -
j_gene: TRBJ2-3
len: 15

CDR3nt: TGCGCCAGCAGTGGGACTAGCGGGGGGGTTGAGACCCAGTACTTC
CDR3aa: CASSGTSGGVETQYF
v_gene: TRBV10-2
abundance: once
d_gene: TRBD2
j_gene: TRBJ2-5
len: 15

CDR3nt: TGTGCCAGCAGTCTGACTAGTTCCTACGAGCAGTACTTC
CDR3aa: CASSLTSSYEQYF
v_gene: TRBV27
abundance: -
d_gene: -
j_gene: TRBJ2-7
len: 13

CDR3nt: TGTGCCAGCAGCTTAGGGGGGGGGCGAACAGATACGCAGTATTTT
CDR3aa: CASSLGGGRTDTQYF
v_gene: TRBV7-6
abundance: -
d_gene: -
j_gene: TRBJ2-3
len: 15

CDR3nt: TGTGCCATCAGAGGACAAGCCAGTTCACCCCTCCACTTT
CDR3aa: CAIRGQASSPLHF
v_gene: TRBV10-3
abundance: -
d_gene: -
j_gene: TRBJ1-6
len: 13

CDR3nt: TGTGCCAGCGGGTCGCGACTACTCCCCAAGTACGAGCAGTACTTC
CDR3aa: CASGSRLLPKYEQYF
v_gene: TRBV28
abundance: -
d_gene: -
j_gene: TRBJ2-7
len: 15

CDR3nt: TGTGCCAGCAACCTTGGCGGGGGCGATAACACTGAAGCTTTCTTT
CDR3aa: CASNLGGGDNTEAFF
v_gene: TRBV28
abundance: few
d_gene: -
j_gene: TRBJ1-1
len: 15

CDR3nt: TGTGCCAGCAGCCGACAGGGGTACGAGCAGTACTTC
CDR3aa: CASSRQGYEQYF
v_gene: TRBV5-4
abundance: -
d_gene: TRBD1
j_gene: TRBJ2-7
len: 12

CDR3nt: TGTGCCAGCACCGGGACTAGCGGGAGTTTAGGTGAGCAGTTCTTC
CDR3aa: CASTGTSGSLGEQFF
v_gene: TRBV2
abundance: -
d_gene: TRBD2
j_gene: TRBJ2-1
len: 15

CDR3nt: TGTGCCAGCAGCCTGGCTAGCGGCACAGATACGCAGTATTTT
CDR3aa: CASSLASGTDTQYF
v_gene: TRBV11-3
abundance: -
d_gene: -
j_gene: TRBJ2-3
len: 14

CDR3nt: TGTGCCAGCTCCCGGAGGGATGACACTGAAGCTTTCTTT
CDR3aa: CASSRRDDTEAFF
v_gene: TRBV6-6
abundance: -
d_gene: -
j_gene: TRBJ1-1
len: 13

CDR3nt: TGTGCCAGCAGCTTCGGGATGGACAATGAGCAGTTCTTC
CDR3aa: CASSFGMDNEQFF
v_gene: TRBV11-3
abundance: -
d_gene: -
j_gene: TRBJ2-1
len: 13

CDR3nt: TGTGCCAGCAGCACTCGACAGGGTTTAGGCACTGAAGCTTTCTTT
CDR3aa: CASSTRQGLGTEAFF
v_gene: TRBV5-4
abundance: -
d_gene: TRBD1
j_gene: TRBJ1-1
len: 15

CDR3nt: TGTGCCTGGACAGACAGGAAGACCTACGAGCAGTACTTC
CDR3aa: CAWTDRKTYEQYF
v_gene: TRBV30
abundance: -
d_gene: -
j_gene: TRBJ2-7
len: 13

CDR3nt: TGTGCCAGCAGCCCCATAGGGGTGAACACTGAAGCTTTCTTT
CDR3aa: CASSPIGVNTEAFF
v_gene: TRBV6-5
abundance: -
d_gene: -
j_gene: TRBJ1-1
len: 14

CDR3nt: TGTGCCAGCAGCGTAGCTCCTAGCGGGAGGCGGGGGTTCGGCACAGATACGCAGTATTTT
CDR3aa: CASSVAPSGRRGFGTDTQYF
v_gene: TRBV9
abundance: -
d_gene: TRBD2
j_gene: TRBJ2-3
len: 20

CDR3nt: TGTGCCTGGAGCTTAGGGACTAGCGGGAAGTATGAGCAGTTCTTC
CDR3aa: CAWSLGTSGKYEQFF
v_gene: TRBV30
abundance: once
d_gene: TRBD2
j_gene: TRBJ2-1
len: 15

CDR3nt: TGTGCCACCCAATTCCCTGGGACTAGCGGGGGGGCGGATGAGCAGTTCTTC
CDR3aa: CATQFPGTSGGADEQFF
v_gene: TRBV2
abundance: -
d_gene: TRBD2
j_gene: TRBJ2-1
len: 17

CDR3nt: TGTGCCTGGAGTGTACGGGGGGGTGTGGAGACCCAGTACTTC
CDR3aa: CAWSVRGGVETQYF
v_gene: TRBV30
abundance: -
d_gene: TRBD2
j_gene: TRBJ2-5
len: 14

CDR3nt: TGTGCCAGCACCGGAGCGGGAGCGGCAATCACAGATACGCAGTATTTT
CDR3aa: CASTGAGAAITDTQYF
v_gene: TRBV11-2
abundance: -
d_gene: TRBD2
j_gene: TRBJ2-3
len: 16

CDR3nt: TGTGCCACCACCGGACAGGGGAGGCGCGAGCAGTACTTC
CDR3aa: CATTGQGRREQYF
v_gene: TRBV2
abundance: -
d_gene: TRBD1
j_gene: TRBJ2-7
len: 13

CDR3nt: TGTGCCAGTAGTATGGGACATAATGAAAAACTGTTTTTT
CDR3aa: CASSMGHNEKLFF
v_gene: TRBV19
abundance: few
d_gene: -
j_gene: TRBJ1-4
len: 13

CDR3nt: TGTGCCAGCAGCTCAGGGATGTCCTCTGGCTACACCTTC
CDR3aa: CASSSGMSSGYTF
v_gene: TRBV7-2
abundance: -
d_gene: -
j_gene: TRBJ1-2
len: 13

CDR3nt: TGTGCCAGCAGCTTAGGACAGGGAGCTAACTATGGCTACACCTTC
CDR3aa: CASSLGQGANYGYTF
v_gene: TRBV7-9
abundance: -
d_gene: TRBD1
j_gene: TRBJ1-2
len: 15

CDR3nt: TGTGCCAGTAAGAGAGGGCAGTCTAATGAAAAACTGTTTTTT
CDR3aa: CASKRGQSNEKLFF
v_gene: TRBV19
abundance: -
d_gene: -
j_gene: TRBJ1-4
len: 14

CDR3nt: TGTGCCAGCAGCCGCCGACAGACCACTGAAGCTTTCTTT
CDR3aa: CASSRRQTTEAFF
v_gene: TRBV5-8
abundance: -
d_gene: -
j_gene: TRBJ1-1
len: 13

CDR3nt: TGTGCCAGTAGTAACCCCCTAGGGGGGGAGGGCGGTGAGCAGTTCTTC
CDR3aa: CASSNPLGGEGGEQFF
v_gene: TRBV19
abundance: -
d_gene: -
j_gene: TRBJ2-1
len: 16

CDR3nt: TGTGCCAGCAGCGGAAAGGGACTAGCGGGAGTAGGTTACGAGCAGTACTTC
CDR3aa: CASSGKGLAGVGYEQYF
v_gene: TRBV5-6
abundance: -
d_gene: TRBD2
j_gene: TRBJ2-7
len: 17

CDR3nt: TGTGCCAGCAGCTTAGGGACAGGGTACGAGCAGTACTTC
CDR3aa: CASSLGTGYEQYF
v_gene: TRBV7-2
abundance: -
d_gene: TRBD1
j_gene: TRBJ2-7
len: 13

CDR3nt: TGTGCCAGCTCACCAGACCAGGGTTTGAACACTGAAGCTTTCTTT
CDR3aa: CASSPDQGLNTEAFF
v_gene: TRBV18
abundance: -
d_gene: -
j_gene: TRBJ1-1
len: 15

CDR3nt: TGTGCCAGCAGTTCATACCCCCAACAGGGAGAGAACACTGAAGCTTTCTTT
CDR3aa: CASSSYPQQGENTEAFF
v_gene: TRBV27
abundance: -
d_gene: -
j_gene: TRBJ1-1
len: 17

CDR3nt: TGCAGCGTTGTTGGGCAGATGAACACTGAAGCTTTCTTT
CDR3aa: CSVVGQMNTEAFF
v_gene: TRBV29-1
abundance: once
d_gene: -
j_gene: TRBJ1-1
len: 13

CDR3nt: TGTGCCACCAGCAATAGCGGGGGATACAATGAGCAGTTCTTC
CDR3aa: CATSNSGGYNEQFF
v_gene: TRBV15
abundance: -
d_gene: TRBD2
j_gene: TRBJ2-1
len: 14

CDR3nt: TGTGCCAGCAGTGGGCAGGGAGGAGGAGAGACCCAGTACTTC
CDR3aa: CASSGQGGGETQYF
v_gene: TRBV2
abundance: -
d_gene: -
j_gene: TRBJ2-5
len: 14

CDR3nt: TGTGCCAGCTCACGAGGCGCAGGGTCCAATGAAAAACTGTTTTTT
CDR3aa: CASSRGAGSNEKLFF
v_gene: TRBV18
abundance: -
d_gene: -
j_gene: TRBJ1-4
len: 15